The clone carrying this T cell receptor beta chain came up many times. The sample originates from a study of Graves' ophthalmopathy and Graves' hyperthyroidism. Germline V gene data show CDR1 as SGHDN and CDR2 as FVKESK. This CDR3 has 17 residues. Deletions cut 4 bases from V and 4 bases from J, with 19 bases between. CDR3 regions of TCR beta were amplified from RNA transcripts. A first-round RT-PCR used HTBI primers, followed by a second-round multiplex PCR. Via MiXCR, TCRdb re-called the multiplex PCR reads, giving one row per CDR3 protein. The table includes roughly 420,000 distinct CDR3 sequences, roughly 20% detected once.

The source of this sequence is a young woman with stable Graves' hyperthyroidism. The source material was peripheral blood. This chain links TRBV14 with TRBJ2-2; D possibly uses TRBD1 or TRBD2 (5 bases each). The CDR3 sequence: CASSRTGTPRGTGELFF. CDR3 nucleotides: TGTGCCAGCAGCCGGACTGGGACCCCGCGTGGCACCGGGGAGCTGTTTTTT.